Following are 20 T cell receptor beta chains from one sample sequenced in a study of PD-1 blockade in classical Hodgkin lymphoma. Clones were read by immunoSEQ multiplex PCR, and TCRdb kept only the in-frame ones, dropping some. The table shows tens of thousands of clones, with approximately 89% occurring only once. Time point specified: cycle 4 day 1 (C4D1), after 6 weeks of nivolumab. Relapse after autologous stem cell transplantation occurred in every patient, and brentuximab vedotin exposure varied. Here the sequenced sample was peripheral blood mononuclear cells (PBMCs), taken before the fourth cycle of nivolumab. Every receptor here comes from a human donor with classical Hodgkin lymphoma.

This rearrangement joins TRBV2 to TRBJ1-1; D not certain. Germline CDR1 SNHLY, CDR2 FYNNEI. The CDR3 runs 14 residues. With 3 bases removed from V and 4 bases from J, the gap between germline ends came to 12 bases. The CDR3 nucleotides read TGTGCCAGCAGTGAGGAGACACCGGGCACTGAAGCTTTCTTT. This translates into CASSEETPGTEAFF.

This clone was recorded a few times. The J gene is TRBJ1-3, the V gene TRBV4-3; tentatively, D is TRBD1 (6 bases). This CDR3 has 18 amino acids. The V gene lost 1 base and the J gene lost 4 bases, with 20 bases spanning the gap. From germline, CDR1 is LGHNA and CDR2 YSLEER. This CDR3 is CASSQAAVGGAKGNTIYF. CDR3 coding DNA: TGCGCCAGCAGCCAAGCCGCCGTGGGGGGGGCAAAAGGAAACACCATATATTTT.

The chain combines TRBV29-1 with TRBJ2-1, with D possibly being TRBD1 (8 bases). CDR1 SQVTM and CDR2 ANQGSEA come from the germline V gene. The CDR3 is made up of 18 amino acids. The ends were cut back, 1 base at V and 0 bases at J, with 19 bases in the middle. The CDR3 is CSVEGLTGEGSSYNEQFF. The CDR3 DNA follows: TGCAGCGTTGAAGGATTGACAGGGGAGGGCAGCTCCTACAATGAGCAGTTCTTC.

The J gene is TRBJ2-3, the V gene TRBV2; 9 nucleotides match TRBD1. The V gene's germline CDR1 is SNHLY and CDR2 FYNNEI. Unmatched junction bases numbered 5, after V lost 6 bases and J lost 1 base. The CDR3 consists of 15 residues. CDR3 protein: CASRPRTGGTDTQYF. The CDR3 DNA reads as TGTGCCAGCAGACCAAGGACAGGGGGCACAGATACGCAGTATTTT.

The chain joins TRBV6-6 to TRBJ2-1, with 13 nucleotides matching TRBD2. This CDR3 is 15 amino acids long. From germline, CDR1 is MNHNY and CDR2 SVGAGI (reference sequence). The V and J ends lost 6 bases and 3 bases, in that order; junction bases with no gene match: 2. The CDR3: CASSRLAGGYNEQFF. CDR3 DNA: TGTGCCAGCAGCCGACTAGCGGGGGGCTACAATGAGCAGTTCTTC.

The rearrangement joins TRBV12-5 to TRBJ2-1, with 8 bases aligning to TRBD1. The ends lost 5 bases at V and 7 bases at J; junction bases unmatched: 4. CDR1 is LGHNT, CDR2 FRNRAP, per germline. CDR3 size: 13 residues. Here the CDR3 reads CASGLRDRNEQFF. CDR3 nucleotide sequence: TGTGCTAGTGGTCTCCGGGACAGGAATGAGCAGTTCTTC.

This clone has more than one count but fewer than ten. The chain carries TRBV6-1 and TRBJ1-2; D is unclear. The germline V and J ends were trimmed by 6 bases and 0 bases, with 8 bases remaining between them. Germline loops: CDR1 MNHNS, CDR2 SASEGT. The CDR3 spans 13 residues. CDR3 in DNA: TGTGCCAGCAGCGAGACCTCTAACTATGGCTACACCTTC. Its translation is CASSETSNYGYTF.

The CDR3 sequence: CAWSFSGSDEQFF. The CDR3 DNA reads as TGTGCCTGGAGTTTTAGCGGGAGTGACGAGCAGTTCTTC. The V and J genes are TRBV30 and TRBJ2-1, with 9 nucleotides matching TRBD2. The CDR3 is 13 residues long. Germline CDR1 is GTSNPN and CDR2 is SVGIG (reference sequence). With 2 bases clipped from V and 10 bases from J, the junction kept 6 bases outside the gene matches.

This clone has a single count. V is TRBV6-4 and J is TRBJ2-2; 8 bases fit TRBD2. V was pared by 2 bases and J by 4 bases, with 0 bases of the junction left unmatched. The V gene's germline CDR1 is MRHNA and CDR2 SNTAGT. The CDR3 is 14 residues long. In DNA, the CDR3 is TGTGCCAGCAGTGACGGGACTAGCACCGGGGAGCTGTTTTTT. Translating gives CASSDGTSTGELFF.

The sample holds a few counts of this clone. J is TRBJ1-5 and V is TRBV27, with D maybe TRBD1 (5 bases). CDR3 length: 15 amino acids. Germline CDR1 is MNHEY and CDR2 is SMNVEV (reference sequence). With 3 bases removed from V and 2 bases from J, the gap between germline ends came to 11 bases. The CDR3 DNA follows: TGTGCCAGCAGTTTGGGTATGGGGGGCAATCAGCCCCAGCATTTT. Translation gives CASSLGMGGNQPQHF.

V usage is TRBV7-9 and J usage is TRBJ2-1; 15 bases match TRBD2. CDR3 length: 15 residues. Germline trimming cut 6 bases from V and 9 bases from J; bases unmatched to any gene: 6. The germline V gene has CDR1 SEHNR and CDR2 FQNEAQ (reference sequence). CDR3 sequence reads: CASSPPGLAGGEQFF. CDR3 sequence (DNA): TGTGCCAGCAGTCCGCCGGGACTAGCGGGAGGTGAGCAGTTCTTC. Together with reference TRBV7-9 and TRBJ2-1, the CDR3 gives the full variable domain: DTGVSQNPRHKITKRGQNVTFRCDPISEHNRLYWYRQTLGQGPEFLTYFQNEAQLEKSRLLSDRFSAERPKGSFSTLEIQRTEQGDSAMYLCASSPPGLAGGEQFFGPGTRLTVL.

The rearrangement links TRBV25-1 to TRBJ1-1; 7 bases fit TRBD1. The CDR3 is 16 residues long. CDR1 is MGHDK and CDR2 is SYGVNS in the germline V gene. Trimming took 4 bases from V and 3 from J; bases not matched to a gene: 11. CDR3 nucleotides: TGTGCCAGCAGTGGGGGTAGGGGGCGATGGGACACTGAAGCTTTCTTT. This codes for CASSGGRGRWDTEAFF.

The V call is TRBV5-7, the J call TRBJ2-2; 8 bases align to TRBD2. TRBV5-7 is marked as an open reading frame, function uncertain. Losses at the gene ends were 0 bases for V and 0 bases for J; bases not matched to a gene: 7. This CDR3 region has 18 residues. In DNA form, the CDR3 reads TGTGCCAGCAGCTTGGCGGGAATAGCGGGGTCGAACACCGGGGAGCTGTTTTTT. Translated: CASSLAGIAGSNTGELFF.

The chain uses TRBV6-1 and TRBJ1-1; unclear D gene. The CDR3 is made up of 13 amino acids. V lost 8 bases, J lost 1 base, and 11 bases lay in between. CDR1 and CDR2 from the germline V gene are MNHNS and SASEGT. The CDR3: CASQFSENTEAFF. The CDR3 DNA reads as TGTGCCAGCCAGTTTAGTGAGAACACTGAAGCTTTCTTT.

The chain joins TRBV5-1 to TRBJ2-1; 12 nucleotides match TRBD2. CDR3 length equals 15 residues. J lost 3 bases, V lost 7 bases, and 5 bases had no gene match. Germline CDR1 SGHRS, CDR2 YFSETQ. CDR3 coding DNA: TGCGCCAGCGGGAGGACTAGCGGGAACTACAATGAGCAGTTCTTC. Encoded protein: CASGRTSGNYNEQFF.

The chain is built from TRBV11-2 and TRBJ2-1, with D possibly matching TRBD2 (6 bases). The CDR3 has 16 amino acids. CDR1 is SGHAT, CDR2 FQNNGV, per germline. Trimming stripped 1 base from V and 2 bases from J, with 12 bases between. CDR3 residues: CASSLAKTSTYNEQFF. CDR3 nucleotides: TGTGCCAGCAGCTTAGCCAAGACTAGTACCTACAATGAGCAGTTCTTC.

The rearrangement uses TRBV10-1 and TRBJ2-3; 14 bases are shared with TRBD2. The CDR3 loop spans 17 amino acids. After removal of 3 bases from V and 4 bases from J, the junction contained 6 bases not matched to a gene. Germline V lookup: CDR1 WNHNN, CDR2 SYGVQD (reference sequence). The CDR3: CASSDRGLAGGSDTQYF. The CDR3 nucleotides read TGCGCCAGCAGTGATAGAGGACTAGCGGGAGGTTCAGATACGCAGTATTTT.

The chain recombines TRBV25-1 with TRBJ2-5, with 12 bases matching TRBD2. Gene TRBJ2-7 matches the end of the DNA better, so the J call may be wrong. The CDR3 totals 17 residues. Germline assignment: CDR1 MGHDK and CDR2 SYGVNS. The CDR3 protein is CASSVRHLAGGPDEQYF. In DNA, the CDR3 is TGTGCCAGCAGTGTCCGCCACCTAGCGGGAGGGCCGGACGAGCAGTACTTC.

The V call is TRBV7-2, the J call TRBJ2-5; no definite D call. V lost 1 base and J lost 1, with 4 bases in between. This CDR3 region has 13 residues. Germline-derived CDR1 and CDR2 are SGHTA and FQGNSA. CDR3 residues: CASSLVSQETQYF. DNA of the CDR3: TGTGCCAGCAGCTTAGTCTCCCAAGAGACCCAGTACTTC.

This clone was seen just once. The V call is TRBV28, the J call TRBJ2-7; 7 nucleotides match TRBD1. The CDR3 is 17 amino acids. V shed 3 bases, J shed 11 bases, and the junction held 22 bases outside the gene matches. Looked up from germline, CDR1 is MDHEN and CDR2 is SYDVKM. The CDR3 DNA reads as TGTGCCAGCAGTTTGGCGCAACCCCTTTCAGGACAGGTTAAGGAGTACTTC. It codes for CASSLAQPLSGQVKEYF.